This T cell receptor beta chain was sequenced during a study of T cell responses to AZD1222 COVID-19 vaccine. V lost 3 bases and J 4 bases, leaving 18 bases between the germline ends. The CDR3 loop spans 16 amino acids. Per germline, CDR1 MGHRA and CDR2 YSYEKL. Sequencing was performed with immunoSEQ multiplex PCR; in TCRdb, only in-frame clones are kept and a portion is missing. The table shows 90,000 to 150,000 clones, with more than 70% occurring only once. The chain has TRBV4-1 and TRBJ1-2; tentative D call: TRBD1 (5 bases). Here the sequenced sample was peripheral blood, taken 28 days after the second AZD1222 dose. The TCR comes from an adult who received the AZD1222 COVID-19 vaccine. Here the CDR3 reads CASSHATGRRLYGYTF. The CDR3 nucleotides are TGCGCCAGCAGCCACGCAACGGGACGGAGGCTCTATGGCTACACCTTC.